This T cell receptor (beta chain) was sequenced during a study of cytomegalovirus exposure and HLA in healthy donors. The CDR3 runs to 16 residues. The V end lost 4 bases, the J end lost 0 bases, and 11 bases lay between the germline ends. Germline lookup yields CDR1 SGDLS and CDR2 YYNGEE. For this clone: Its antigen is not known.

Study conclusions and caveats: TCR beta sequences reportedly predicted most subjects' HLA-A and HLA-B alleles accurately. In a later analysis, a missense DCLRE1C variant was linked to TCR beta V- and J-gene trimming. Analyzed later, most CMV-associated TCR beta chains appeared HLA-restricted.

PCR employed 60 Vbeta and 13 Jbeta primers. Using immunoSEQ multiplex PCR, the repertoire was profiled, and TCRdb retains in-frame clones only, with some absent. The table has tens of thousands of clones, roughly 78% seen once. The receptor was derived from a woman aged 35 to 49 in good health and CMV-seropositive. The chain uses TRBV9 and TRBJ2-6; D unresolved. Sequenced material: PBMCs. This CDR3 is CASSSFSGSGANVLTF. DNA for the CDR3: TGTGCCAGCAGCTCTTTCTCCGGCTCTGGGGCCAACGTCCTGACTTTC. Filled out from reference TRBV9 and TRBJ2-6, the complete variable domain reads DSGVTQTPKHLITATGQRVTLRCSPRSGDLSVYWYQQSLDQGLQFLIQYYNGEERAKGNILERFSAQQFPDLHSELNLSSLELGDSALYFCASSSFSGSGANVLTFGAGSRLTVL.